This entry lists 17 T cell receptor beta chains sequenced from one sample in a study of Graves' ophthalmopathy and Graves' hyperthyroidism listed by TCRdb under 2018. The run used an Illumina HiSeq 2000. TCR beta CDR3 regions were amplified from RNA transcripts for repertoire sequencing. The first round was an RT-PCR using HTBI primers with the Qiagen OneStep RT-PCR kit, and this first round was followed by a second-round multiplex PCR, then size selection and purification. The public reads were quality trimmed at Q25 with fastp and then assembled into clones with MiXCR by TCRdb, keeping productive beta chains. Rows merge per CDR3 protein into single entries with the most common DNA and genes. The sample table contains approximately 700,000 distinct CDR3 sequences; only one count was recorded for over 40% of them. Together, the top ten hold more than 3% of the sample. Input material: peripheral blood. Receptor source: an adult man with Graves' ophthalmopathy.

This chain's CDR3 is CASRDGTSGTGELFF. The CDR3, as DNA: TGTGCCAGCAGGGACGGGACTAGCGGCACCGGGGAGCTGTTTTTT. The chain employs TRBV6-5 and TRBJ2-2, with TRBD2 matching 11 bases. Trimming at V came to 6 bases and at J to 4 bases, leaving 4 bases not matched to a gene. CDR3 length: 15 amino acids. Germline assignment: CDR1 MNHEY and CDR2 SVGAGI.

The V gene is TRBV20-1, the J gene TRBJ1-1, with TRBD1 identical over 7 bases. Germline values: CDR1 DFQATT, CDR2 SNEGSKA (reference sequence). V lost 0 bases and J lost 3; bases outside the gene matches: 7. CDR3 length: 15 residues. In nucleotides, the CDR3 is TGCAGTGCTAGAGAAGACAGGGAGGAATACACTGAAGCTTTCTTT. Protein sequence: CSAREDREEYTEAFF.

The chain combines TRBV29-1 with TRBJ2-2; no reliable D call. The CDR3 loop spans 13 amino acids. The germline gives CDR1 SQVTM, CDR2 ANQGSEA. V lost 1 base and J lost 0, with 3 bases in between. The CDR3: CSVEVANTGELFF. In DNA form, the CDR3 reads TGCAGCGTTGAAGTAGCGAACACCGGGGAGCTGTTTTTT.

To note about this clonotype: At one of its ends the junction is not consistent with the germline gene, which may arise from a read error. Here the CDR3 DNA reads TGTGCCAGCAGCCAAGCTAGCGGGGTAGACGGGGGCACCGGGGAGCTGTTTTTT. It specifies CASSQASGVDGGTGELFF. The V and J genes are TRBV5-1 and TRBJ2-2; 9 bases are a match to TRBD2. The CDR3 spans 18 residues. Germline assignment: CDR1 SGHRS and CDR2 YFSETQ.

The gene calls are TRBV20-1 and TRBJ1-5, with 7 bases aligning to TRBD1. The V gene's germline CDR1 is DFQATT and CDR2 SNEGSKA (reference sequence). Germline trimming cut 5 bases from V and 0 bases from J; bases unmatched to any gene: 7. The CDR3 has 15 residues. CDR3 DNA sequence: TGCAGTGCTGCCTCCGGGACAGATAGCAATCAGCCCCAGCATTTT. Protein product: CSAASGTDSNQPQHF.

CDR3: CASSLNVGASLYEQYF. CDR3 in DNA: TGTGCCAGCAGCCTAAACGTTGGGGCGAGCCTCTACGAGCAGTACTTC. The chain recombines TRBV5-4 with TRBJ2-7; TRBD1 is a possible D gene (5 bases). Germline V gives CDR1 SGHNT, CDR2 YYREEE (reference sequence). This CDR3 has 16 residues. Trimming removed 4 bases from V and 3 bases from J, with 20 bases in between.

This clonotype was detected only a few times. V gene TRBV20-1 combines with J gene TRBJ2-7; D gene ambiguous. Per the germline V gene, CDR1 is DFQATT and CDR2 is SNEGSKA (reference sequence). The CDR3 loop spans 19 amino acids. Trimming took off 0 bases at V and 0 bases at J, with 24 bases between the two ends. CDR3 sequence (DNA): TGCAGTGCTAGAGATTCCCCAGGAATGATTCCCGGAAGCTCCTACGAGCAGTACTTC. Protein: CSARDSPGMIPGSSYEQYF.

This clonotype has a count of ten or more. This chain joins TRBV5-1 and TRBJ1-4; D gene ambiguous. V gave up 4 bases and J gave up 8 bases, with 12 bases separating them. The CDR3 loop spans 13 amino acids. The V gene's germline CDR1 is SGHRS and CDR2 YFSETQ. Here the CDR3 DNA reads TGCGCCAGCAGCCCTTCCCGGGGAGAAAAACTGTTTTTT. Translation gives CASSPSRGEKLFF.

The sample holds many counts of this clonotype. CDR3 bases: TGCAGTGCAGAACAGGGGGGGGACGAGCAGTACTTC. Protein product: CSAEQGGDEQYF. The V call is TRBV20-1, the J call TRBJ2-7, with TRBD1 as a possible D gene (8 bases). The CDR3 runs to 12 residues. CDR1 is DFQATT, CDR2 SNEGSKA, per germline (reference sequence). Between the trimmed V and J ends, which lost 6 bases and 5 bases, there was a span of 14 bases.

This clonotype occurred once. One end of the junction does not line up with germline, which may come from a read error. This chain connects TRBV15 to TRBJ2-6, with a weak D call TRBD1 (5 bases). Germline V gene lookup returns CDR1 LNHNV and CDR2 YYDKDF (reference sequence). The CDR3 runs to 13 residues. The CDR3 DNA follows: TGTGCCACCAGCAGAGATGCCAGGGCCACTGAAGCTTTC. This gives the protein CATSRDARATEAF.

In its sample, this clonotype was seen many times. The rearrangement links TRBV14 to TRBJ2-7; D is undetermined. This CDR3 has 15 residues. Germline V lookup: CDR1 SGHDN, CDR2 FVKESK. The V end was cut by 0 bases, the J end by 6 bases, with 15 bases between. The CDR3 sequence: CASSQDAGVGGEQYF. In DNA form, the CDR3 reads TGTGCCAGCAGCCAAGATGCTGGGGTCGGCGGCGAGCAGTACTTC. Full variable domain (rest looked up from reference TRBV14 and TRBJ2-7): EAGVTQFPSHSVIEKGQTVTLRCDPISGHDNLYWYRRVMGKEIKFLLHFVKESKQDESGMPNNRFLAERTGGTYSTLKVQPAELEDSGVYFCASSQDAGVGGEQYFGPGTRLTVT.

To note about this clonotype: A read error is possible here, since a much larger clone lies one base away. The chain combines TRBV2 with TRBJ2-2; D possibly corresponds to TRBD1 (5 bases). Deletions cut 9 bases from V and 3 bases from J, with 8 bases between. The CDR3 consists of 12 residues. Germline CDR1 reads SNHLY; CDR2 reads FYNNEI. Written as DNA, the CDR3 is TGTGCCAGTCAGGGATACACCGGGGAGCTGTTTTTT. This codes for CASQGYTGELFF.

The V call is TRBV24-1, the J call TRBJ1-2; D unclear. Germline CDR1 reads KGHDR; CDR2 reads SFDVKD. The CDR3 sequence is 14 residues long. V was trimmed by 4 bases and J by 2 bases, leaving 10 bases between them. The CDR3 loop is CATSDFSGNYGYTF. CDR3 coding DNA: TGTGCCACCAGTGACTTTTCCGGGAACTATGGCTACACCTTC.

With respect to this clonotype: This could be a read error, since a much larger clone is one nucleotide away. The V gene is TRBV15, the J gene TRBJ2-5; TRBD2 is a possible D gene (5 bases). Germline loops: CDR1 LNHNV, CDR2 YYDKDF (reference sequence). This CDR3 contains 14 residues. CDR3 coding DNA: TGTGCCGCCAGCGGTATACTAAGACAAGAGACCCAGTACTTC. It yields the protein CAASGILRQETQYF.

The chain has TRBV10-3 and TRBJ1-5, with 7 bases fitting TRBD1. Per germline, CDR1 ENHRY and CDR2 SYGVKD. V shed 5 bases and J 6 bases; nucleotides not matched to a gene: 4. There are 13 residues in the CDR3. The CDR3 reads CAISQQGFQPQHF. The CDR3 nucleotides are TGTGCCATCAGTCAACAGGGGTTTCAGCCCCAGCATTTT.

Remarks on this clonotype: Since the CDR3 does not end with the conserved phenylalanine or tryptophan, this likely comes from a read error. The chain employs TRBV7-2 and TRBJ2-3; possibly TRBD1 for D (6 bases). Germline V gene sequence: CDR1 SGHTA, CDR2 FQGNSA. The V gene lost 5 bases and the J gene lost 5 bases, with 17 bases spanning the gap. The CDR3 consists of 15 residues. The CDR3 DNA follows: TGTGCCAGCAGCATAAGAAGACAGGTTCAAGATACGCAGTATGTT. Its translation: CASSIRRQVQDTQYV.

The genes are TRBV27 and TRBJ1-2; 7 bases line up with TRBD1. V lost 1 base to trimming and J lost 0 bases; unmatched junction nucleotides: 11. The germline V gene encodes CDR1 MNHEY and CDR2 SMNVEV (reference sequence). The CDR3 spans 18 residues. This CDR3 is CASSLFWVAGGPNYGYTF. The CDR3, as DNA: TGTGCCAGCAGTTTATTTTGGGTGGCAGGGGGTCCTAACTATGGCTACACCTTC.